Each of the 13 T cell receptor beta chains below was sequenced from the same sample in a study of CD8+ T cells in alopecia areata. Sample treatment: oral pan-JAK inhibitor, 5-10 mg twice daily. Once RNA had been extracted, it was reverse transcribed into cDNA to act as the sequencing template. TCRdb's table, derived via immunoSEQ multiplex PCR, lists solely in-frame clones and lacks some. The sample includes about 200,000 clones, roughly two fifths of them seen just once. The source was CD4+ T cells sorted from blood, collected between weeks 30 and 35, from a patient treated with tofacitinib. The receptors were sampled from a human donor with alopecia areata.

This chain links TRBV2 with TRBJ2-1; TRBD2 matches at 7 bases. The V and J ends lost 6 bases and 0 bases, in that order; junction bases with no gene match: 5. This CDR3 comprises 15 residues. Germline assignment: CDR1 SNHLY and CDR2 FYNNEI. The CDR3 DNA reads TGTGCCAGCAGAGAGCGGGACGGCTCCTACAATGAGCAGTTCTTC. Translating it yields CASRERDGSYNEQFF.

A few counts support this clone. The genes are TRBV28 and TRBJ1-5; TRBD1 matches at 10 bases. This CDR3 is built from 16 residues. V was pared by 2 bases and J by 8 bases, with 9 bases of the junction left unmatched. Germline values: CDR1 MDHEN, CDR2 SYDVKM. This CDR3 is CASSLRRQGAGEPQHF. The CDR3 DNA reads TGTGCCAGCAGTTTACGGAGACAGGGGGCAGGTGAGCCCCAGCATTTT.

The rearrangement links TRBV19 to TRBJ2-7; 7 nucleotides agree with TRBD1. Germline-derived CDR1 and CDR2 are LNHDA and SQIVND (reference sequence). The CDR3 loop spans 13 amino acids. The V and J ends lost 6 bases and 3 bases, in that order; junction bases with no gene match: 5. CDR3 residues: CASRFAGGYEQYF. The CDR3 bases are TGTGCCAGTAGATTCGCAGGGGGCTACGAGCAGTACTTC.

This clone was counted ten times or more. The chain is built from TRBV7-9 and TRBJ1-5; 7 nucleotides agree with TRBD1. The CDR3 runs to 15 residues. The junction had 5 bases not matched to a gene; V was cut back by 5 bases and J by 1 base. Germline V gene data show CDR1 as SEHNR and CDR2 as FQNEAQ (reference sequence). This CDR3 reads CASSTTGQSNQPQHF. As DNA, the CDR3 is TGTGCCAGCAGCACTACGGGACAGAGCAATCAGCCCCAGCATTTT.

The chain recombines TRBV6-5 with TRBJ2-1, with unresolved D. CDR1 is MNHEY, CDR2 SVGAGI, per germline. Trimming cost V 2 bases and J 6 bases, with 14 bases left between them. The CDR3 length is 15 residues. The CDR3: CASSYEVGLSNEQFF. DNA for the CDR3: TGTGCCAGCAGTTACGAGGTCGGTCTGTCCAATGAGCAGTTCTTC.

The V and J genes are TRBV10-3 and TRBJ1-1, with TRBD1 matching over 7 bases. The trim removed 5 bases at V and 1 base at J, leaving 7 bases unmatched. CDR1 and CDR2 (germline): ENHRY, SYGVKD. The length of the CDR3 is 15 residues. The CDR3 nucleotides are TGTGCCATCAGTACCGGGACAGCGGCGAACACTGAAGCTTTCTTT. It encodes CAISTGTAANTEAFF.

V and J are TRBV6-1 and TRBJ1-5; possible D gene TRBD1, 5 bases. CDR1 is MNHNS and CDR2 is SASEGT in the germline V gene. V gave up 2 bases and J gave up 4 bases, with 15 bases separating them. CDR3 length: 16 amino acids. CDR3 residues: CASSESSTRGNQPQHF. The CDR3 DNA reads TGTGCCAGCAGTGAAAGTAGTACCCGGGGGAATCAGCCCCAGCATTTT.

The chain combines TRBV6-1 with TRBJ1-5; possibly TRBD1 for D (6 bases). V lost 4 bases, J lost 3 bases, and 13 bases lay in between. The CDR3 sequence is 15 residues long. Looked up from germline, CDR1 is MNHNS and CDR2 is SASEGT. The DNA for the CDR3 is TGTGCCAGCAGTGCAATACAGGGATACAATCAGCCCCAGCATTTT. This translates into CASSAIQGYNQPQHF.

The CDR3 reads CASLRFTGELFF. CDR3 nucleotide sequence: TGTGCCAGCCTTCGTTTCACCGGGGAGCTGTTTTTT. The rearrangement links TRBV6-1 to TRBJ2-2; no definite D call. Germline V gene data show CDR1 as MNHNS and CDR2 as SASEGT. Trimming took 8 bases from V and 4 from J, leaving 8 bases between them. The CDR3 is made up of 12 amino acids.

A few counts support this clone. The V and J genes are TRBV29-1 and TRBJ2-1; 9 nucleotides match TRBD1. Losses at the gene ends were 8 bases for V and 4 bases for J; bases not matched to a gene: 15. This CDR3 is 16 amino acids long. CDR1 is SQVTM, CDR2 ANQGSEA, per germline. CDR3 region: CSYWDRAERLYNEQFF. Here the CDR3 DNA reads TGCAGCTACTGGGACAGGGCCGAGCGGCTATACAATGAGCAGTTCTTC.

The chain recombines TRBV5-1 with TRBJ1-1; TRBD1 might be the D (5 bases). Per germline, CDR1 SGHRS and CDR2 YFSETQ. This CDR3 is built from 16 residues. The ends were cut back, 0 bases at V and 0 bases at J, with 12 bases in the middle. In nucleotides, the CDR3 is TGCGCCAGCAGCTTGGAATGGGGGATGTTGAACACTGAAGCTTTCTTT. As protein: CASSLEWGMLNTEAFF. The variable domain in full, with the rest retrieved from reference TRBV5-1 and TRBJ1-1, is KAGVTQTPRYLIKTRGQQVTLSCSPISGHRSVSWYQQTPGQGLQFLFEYFSETQRNKGNFPGRFSGRQFSNSRSEMNVSTLELGDSALYLCASSLEWGMLNTEAFFGQGTRLTVV.

This chain's CDR3 is CASSPQDRGRGYTF. The CDR3 DNA follows: TGTGCCAGCAGCCCTCAGGACAGGGGCAGAGGCTACACCTTC. The chain recombines TRBV9 with TRBJ1-2; TRBD1 matches at 9 bases. CDR1 and CDR2 from the germline V gene are SGDLS and YYNGEE. The CDR3 runs 14 residues. V dropped 4 bases and J dropped 8; count of bases not matched to a gene: 9.

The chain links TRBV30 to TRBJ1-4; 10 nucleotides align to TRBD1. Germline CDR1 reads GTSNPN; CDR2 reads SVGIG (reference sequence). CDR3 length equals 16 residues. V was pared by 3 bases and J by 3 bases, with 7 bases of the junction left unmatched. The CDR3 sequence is CAWRGTGVFSNEKLFF. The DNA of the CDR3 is TGTGCCTGGAGGGGGACAGGGGTATTCTCTAATGAAAAACTGTTTTTT.